This T cell receptor beta chain derives from a study of blood T cells in healthy people across ages. Overall study findings and caveats: Nothing was known about donor CMV status, and this possibly confounded expanded clonotype changes.

Germline-derived CDR1 and CDR2 are LGHNA and YNFKEQ. V lost 0 bases and J 0 bases, leaving 12 bases between the germline ends. The CDR3 totals 16 residues. Alongside a J-beta primer mix, a sample-barcoded 5' primer served in a second PCR lasting about 7 to 12 cycles. Each TCR beta cDNA got a 12-nucleotide random molecular identifier. Each CDR3 protein is one row after TCRdb ran MiXCR on the 5' RACE reads. This table has nearly 800,000 distinct CDR3 sequences, approximately 25% appearing once. Points on this clonotype: No antigen is known for it.

This same sample was also taken into another study, of T cells of mothers and their children. From that report: Per child, around 2.7 million TCR beta CDR3 reads were obtained, against over 9.5 million per mother.

V and J are TRBV4-2 and TRBJ2-7; perhaps D is TRBD1 or TRBD2 (5 bases each). This clonotype was obtained from a boy younger than 18 in good health. Sequencing input: blood. The CDR3 sequence is CASSQEGVGGSYEQYF. In DNA form, the CDR3 reads TGTGCCAGCAGCCAAGAGGGGGTTGGTGGCTCCTACGAGCAGTACTTC.